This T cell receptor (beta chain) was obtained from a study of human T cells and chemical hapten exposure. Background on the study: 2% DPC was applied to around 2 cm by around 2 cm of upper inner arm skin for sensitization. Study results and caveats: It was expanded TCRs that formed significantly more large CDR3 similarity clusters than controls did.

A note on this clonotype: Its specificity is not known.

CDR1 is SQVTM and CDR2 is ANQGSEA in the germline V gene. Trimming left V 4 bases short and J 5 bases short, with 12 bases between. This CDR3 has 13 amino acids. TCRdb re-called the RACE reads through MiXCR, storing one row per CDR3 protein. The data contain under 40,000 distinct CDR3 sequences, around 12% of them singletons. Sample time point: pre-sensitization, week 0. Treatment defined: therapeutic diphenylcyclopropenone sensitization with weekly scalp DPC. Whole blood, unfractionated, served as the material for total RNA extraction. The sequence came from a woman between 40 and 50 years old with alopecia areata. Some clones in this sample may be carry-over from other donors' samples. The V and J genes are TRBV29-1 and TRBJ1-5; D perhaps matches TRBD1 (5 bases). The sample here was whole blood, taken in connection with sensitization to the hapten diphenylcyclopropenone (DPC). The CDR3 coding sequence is TGCAGCGTTGGGACTCAGGGACATCAGCCCCAGCATTTT. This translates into CSVGTQGHQPQHF.